This T cell receptor beta chain was identified in a study of T-cell reconstitution after alpha-beta-depleted transplantation in children. Trimming cost V 2 bases and J 7 bases, with 12 bases left between them. Germline V gene sequence: CDR1 KGHSH, CDR2 LQKENI. CDR3 length: 13 residues. This sample's TCRbeta library carried unique molecular identifier barcodes. TCRdb re-called the PCR reads with MiXCR, one entry per CDR3 protein. The table has 400,000 to 500,000 distinct CDR3 sequences, about a tenth seen once. The chain links TRBV18 to TRBJ2-7; the D is unclear. The sequencing used PBMCs from the stem cell graft donor, collected from the stem cell graft. The clonotype was recovered from a human donor who donated a stem cell graft to a child with acute myeloid leukemia. The CDR3 DNA reads as TGTGCCAGCTCACCAGGAACGGTAGGAGAGCAGTACTTC. Protein sequence: CASSPGTVGEQYF. Full variable domain (missing parts from reference TRBV18 and TRBJ2-7): NAGVMQNPRHLVRRRGQEARLRCSPMKGHSHVYWYRQLPEEGLKFMVYLQKENIIDESGMPKERFSAEFPKEGPSILRIQQVVRGDSAAYFCASSPGTVGEQYFGPGTRLTVT.